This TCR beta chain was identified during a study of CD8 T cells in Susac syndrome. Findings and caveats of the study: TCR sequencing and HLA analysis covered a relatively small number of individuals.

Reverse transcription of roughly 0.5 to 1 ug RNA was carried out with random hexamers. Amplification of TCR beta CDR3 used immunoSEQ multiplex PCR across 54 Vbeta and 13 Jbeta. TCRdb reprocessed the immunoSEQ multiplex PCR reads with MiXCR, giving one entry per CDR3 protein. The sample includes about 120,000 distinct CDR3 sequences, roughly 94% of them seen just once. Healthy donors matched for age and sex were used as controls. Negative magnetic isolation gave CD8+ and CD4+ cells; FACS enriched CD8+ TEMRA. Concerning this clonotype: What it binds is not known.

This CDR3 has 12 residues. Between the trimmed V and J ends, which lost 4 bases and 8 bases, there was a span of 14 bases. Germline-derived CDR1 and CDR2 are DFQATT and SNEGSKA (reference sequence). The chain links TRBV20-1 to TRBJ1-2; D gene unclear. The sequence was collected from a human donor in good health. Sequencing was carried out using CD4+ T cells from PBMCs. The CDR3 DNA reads TGCAGTGCTATCCTACCAAGGAGGGGCTACACCTTC. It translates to CSAILPRRGYTF.